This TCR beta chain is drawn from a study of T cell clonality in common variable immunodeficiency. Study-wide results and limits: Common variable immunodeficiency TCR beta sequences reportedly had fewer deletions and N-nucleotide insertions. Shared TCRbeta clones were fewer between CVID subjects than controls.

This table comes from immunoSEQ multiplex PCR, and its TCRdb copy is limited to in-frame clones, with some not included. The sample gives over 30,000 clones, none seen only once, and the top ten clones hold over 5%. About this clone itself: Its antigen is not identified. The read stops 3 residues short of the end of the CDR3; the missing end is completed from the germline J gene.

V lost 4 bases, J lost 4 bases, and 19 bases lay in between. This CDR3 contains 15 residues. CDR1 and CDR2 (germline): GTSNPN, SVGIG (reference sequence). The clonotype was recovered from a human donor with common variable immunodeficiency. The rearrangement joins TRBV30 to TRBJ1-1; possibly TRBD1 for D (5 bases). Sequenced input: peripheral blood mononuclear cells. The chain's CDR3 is CAWKASSRGSTEAFF. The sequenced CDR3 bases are TGTGCCTGGAAAGCGTCCTCCCGGGGGAGCACTGAA.